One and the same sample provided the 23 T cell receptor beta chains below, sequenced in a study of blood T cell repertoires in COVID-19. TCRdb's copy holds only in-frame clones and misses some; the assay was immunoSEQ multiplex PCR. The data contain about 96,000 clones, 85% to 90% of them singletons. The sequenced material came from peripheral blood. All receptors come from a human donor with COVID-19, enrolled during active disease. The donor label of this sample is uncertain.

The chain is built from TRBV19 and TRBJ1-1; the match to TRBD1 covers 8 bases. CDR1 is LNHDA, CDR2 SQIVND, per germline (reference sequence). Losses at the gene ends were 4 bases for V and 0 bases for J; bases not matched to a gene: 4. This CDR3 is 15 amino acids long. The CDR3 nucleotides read TGTGCCAGTAGTACGACAGGGGACATGAACACTGAAGCTTTCTTT. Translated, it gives CASSTTGDMNTEAFF.

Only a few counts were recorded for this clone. CDR3 region: CASSLFTRGGHEQYF. CDR3 sequence (DNA): TGTGCCAGCAGCTTGTTCACTCGTGGGGGCCACGAGCAGTACTTC. The V gene is TRBV5-6, the J gene TRBJ2-7, with D possibly TRBD1 on 6 matching bases. With 1 base removed from V and 5 bases from J, the gap between germline ends came to 16 bases. CDR3 length equals 15 residues. Germline assignment: CDR1 SGHDT and CDR2 YYEEEE.

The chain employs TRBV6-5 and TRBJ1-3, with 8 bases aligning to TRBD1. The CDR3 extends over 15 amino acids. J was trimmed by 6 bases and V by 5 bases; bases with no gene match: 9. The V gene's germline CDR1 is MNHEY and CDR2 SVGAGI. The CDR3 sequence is CASSNRGVLENTIYF. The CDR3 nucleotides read TGTGCCAGCAGTAACAGGGGGGTCTTGGAAAACACCATATATTTT.

CDR3 amino acids: CASSLRGGTYEQYF. The CDR3, as DNA: TGTGCCAGCAGCCTACGAGGCGGTACGTACGAGCAGTACTTC. V and J are TRBV6-5 and TRBJ2-7; no definite D call. CDR3 length equals 14 residues. Germline CDR1 and CDR2: MNHEY and SVGAGI. Trimming left V 6 bases short and J 4 bases short, with 16 bases between.

The CDR3 DNA reads as TGTGCCAGCCAACAGGGGAAAGGGGGCAATCAGCCCCAGCATTTT. Amino acid sequence: CASQQGKGGNQPQHF. The chain carries TRBV2 and TRBJ1-5, with 7 bases fitting TRBD1. Trimming removed 8 bases from V and 2 bases from J; junction bases left unmatched: 9. This CDR3 comprises 15 residues. CDR1 SNHLY and CDR2 FYNNEI come from the germline V gene.

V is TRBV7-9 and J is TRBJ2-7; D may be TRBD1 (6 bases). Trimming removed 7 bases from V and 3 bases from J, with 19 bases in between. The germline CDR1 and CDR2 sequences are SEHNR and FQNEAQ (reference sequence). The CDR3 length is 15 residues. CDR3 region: CASTHPTGPLYEQYF. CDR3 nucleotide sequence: TGTGCCAGCACCCACCCGACAGGCCCTCTCTACGAGCAGTACTTC.

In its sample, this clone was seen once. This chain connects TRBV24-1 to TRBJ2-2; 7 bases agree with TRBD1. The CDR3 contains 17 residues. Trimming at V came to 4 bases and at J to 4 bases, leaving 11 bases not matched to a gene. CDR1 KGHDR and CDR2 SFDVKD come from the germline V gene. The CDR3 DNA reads TGTGCCACCAGTGACCATCCGGGACAGTGGGGCACCGGGGAGCTGTTTTTT. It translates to CATSDHPGQWGTGELFF.

The CDR3 DNA follows: TGTGCCAGCAGCGTAGATGGGCAGGGCCACTATGGCTACACCTTC. Translation gives CASSVDGQGHYGYTF. The chain is built from TRBV9 and TRBJ1-2, with a possible D match to TRBD1 (5 bases). Trimming took off 0 bases at V and 3 bases at J, with 12 bases between the two ends. The CDR3 length is 15 residues. In germline, CDR1 is SGDLS, CDR2 YYNGEE.

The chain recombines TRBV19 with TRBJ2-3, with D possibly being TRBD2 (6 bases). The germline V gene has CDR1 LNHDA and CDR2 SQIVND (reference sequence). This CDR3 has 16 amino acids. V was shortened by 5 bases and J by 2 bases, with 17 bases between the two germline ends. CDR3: CASSSLGSGFTDTQYF. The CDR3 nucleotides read TGTGCCAGTAGTTCCTTAGGGAGCGGGTTCACAGATACGCAGTATTTT. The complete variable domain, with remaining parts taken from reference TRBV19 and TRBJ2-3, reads DGGITQSPKYLFRKEGQNVTLSCEQNLNHDAMYWYRQDPGQGLRLIYYSQIVNDFQKGDIAEGYSVSREKKESFPLTVTSAQKNPTAFYLCASSSLGSGFTDTQYFGPGTRLTVL.

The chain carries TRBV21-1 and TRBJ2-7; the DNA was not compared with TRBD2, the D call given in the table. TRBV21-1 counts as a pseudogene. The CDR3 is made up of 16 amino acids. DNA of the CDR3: TGTGCCAGCAGCAAAGGTGCGGGAATCGTTCCGTACGAGCAGTACTTC. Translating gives CASSKGAGIVPYEQYF.

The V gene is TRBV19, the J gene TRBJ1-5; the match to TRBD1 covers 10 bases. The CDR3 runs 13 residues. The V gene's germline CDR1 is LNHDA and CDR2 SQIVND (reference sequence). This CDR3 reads CGTGGGGNQPQHF. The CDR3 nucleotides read TGTGGGACAGGGGGAGGGGGCAATCAGCCCCAGCATTTT.

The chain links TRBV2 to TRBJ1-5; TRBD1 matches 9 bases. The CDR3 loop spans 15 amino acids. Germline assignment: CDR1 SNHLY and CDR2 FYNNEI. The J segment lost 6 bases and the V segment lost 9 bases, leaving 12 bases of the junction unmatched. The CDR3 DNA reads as TGTGCCAGTCAAAGAGACAGGGGGTCGGGTCAGCCCCAGCATTTT. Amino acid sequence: CASQRDRGSGQPQHF.

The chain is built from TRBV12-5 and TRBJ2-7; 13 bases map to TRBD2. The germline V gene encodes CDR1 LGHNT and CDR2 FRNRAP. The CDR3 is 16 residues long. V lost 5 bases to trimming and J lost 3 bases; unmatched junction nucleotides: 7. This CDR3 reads CASGEGTSGDIYEQYF. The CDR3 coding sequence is TGTGCTAGTGGTGAGGGGACTAGCGGGGACATCTACGAGCAGTACTTC.

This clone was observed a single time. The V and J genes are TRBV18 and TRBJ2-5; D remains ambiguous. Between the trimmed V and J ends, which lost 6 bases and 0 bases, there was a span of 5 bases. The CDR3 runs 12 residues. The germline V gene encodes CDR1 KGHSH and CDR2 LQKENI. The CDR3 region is CASSPYQETQYF. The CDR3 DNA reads TGTGCCAGCTCCCCGTACCAAGAGACCCAGTACTTC. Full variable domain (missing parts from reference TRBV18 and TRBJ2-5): NAGVMQNPRHLVRRRGQEARLRCSPMKGHSHVYWYRQLPEEGLKFMVYLQKENIIDESGMPKERFSAEFPKEGPSILRIQQVVRGDSAAYFCASSPYQETQYFGPGTRLLVL.

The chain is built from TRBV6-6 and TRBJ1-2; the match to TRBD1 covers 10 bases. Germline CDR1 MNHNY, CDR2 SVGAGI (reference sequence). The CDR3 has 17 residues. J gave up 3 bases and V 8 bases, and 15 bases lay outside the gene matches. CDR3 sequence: CASGQSEGTGDDYGYTF. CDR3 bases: TGTGCCAGCGGTCAATCCGAGGGGACAGGGGACGACTATGGCTACACCTTC.

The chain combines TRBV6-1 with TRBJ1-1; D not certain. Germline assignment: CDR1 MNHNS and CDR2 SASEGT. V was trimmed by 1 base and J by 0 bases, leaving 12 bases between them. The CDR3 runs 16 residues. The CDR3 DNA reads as TGTGCCAGCAGTGAAGTGCCCGGGAACATGAACACTGAAGCTTTCTTT. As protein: CASSEVPGNMNTEAFF.

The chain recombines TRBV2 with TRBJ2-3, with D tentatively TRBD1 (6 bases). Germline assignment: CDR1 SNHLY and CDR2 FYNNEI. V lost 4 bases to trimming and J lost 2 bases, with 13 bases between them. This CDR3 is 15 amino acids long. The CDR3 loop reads CASSAGQPNTDTQYF. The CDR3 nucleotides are TGTGCCAGCAGTGCAGGACAGCCCAACACAGATACGCAGTATTTT.

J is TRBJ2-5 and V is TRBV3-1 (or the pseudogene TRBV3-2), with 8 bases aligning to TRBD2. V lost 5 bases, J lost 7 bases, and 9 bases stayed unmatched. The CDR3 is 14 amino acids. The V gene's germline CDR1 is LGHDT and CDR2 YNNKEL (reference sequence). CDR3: CASSFRGGLGTQYF. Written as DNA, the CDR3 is TGTGCCAGCAGCTTTCGGGGGGGCCTTGGGACCCAGTACTTC.

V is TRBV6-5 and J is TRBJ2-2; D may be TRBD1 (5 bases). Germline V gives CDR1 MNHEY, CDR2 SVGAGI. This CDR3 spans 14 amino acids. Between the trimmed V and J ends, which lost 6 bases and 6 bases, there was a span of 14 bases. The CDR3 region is CASRIGVMAGELFF. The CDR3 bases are TGTGCCAGCAGGATAGGGGTTATGGCCGGGGAGCTGTTTTTT.

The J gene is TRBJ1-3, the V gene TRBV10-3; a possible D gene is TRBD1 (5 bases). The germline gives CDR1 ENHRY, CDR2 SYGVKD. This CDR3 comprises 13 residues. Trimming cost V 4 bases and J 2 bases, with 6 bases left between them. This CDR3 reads CAISVQAGNTIYF. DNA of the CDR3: TGTGCCATCAGTGTACAGGCTGGAAACACCATATATTTT.

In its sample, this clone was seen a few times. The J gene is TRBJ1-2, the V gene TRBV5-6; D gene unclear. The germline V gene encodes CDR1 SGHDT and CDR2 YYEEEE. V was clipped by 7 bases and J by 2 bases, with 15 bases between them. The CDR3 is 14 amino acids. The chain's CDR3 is CASSLPGFNYGYTF. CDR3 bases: TGTGCCAGCTCCCTCCCGGGGTTCAACTATGGCTACACCTTC. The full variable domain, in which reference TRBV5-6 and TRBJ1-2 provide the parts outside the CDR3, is DAGVTQSPTHLIKTRGQQVTLRCSPKSGHDTVSWYQQALGQGPQFIFQYYEEEERQRGNFPDRFSGHQFPNYSSELNVNALLLGDSALYLCASSLPGFNYGYTFGSGTRLTVV.

CDR3 amino acids: CATSDPGRALDTQYF. The CDR3 DNA reads as TGTGCCACCAGTGACCCCGGGCGGGCCCTGGATACGCAGTATTTT. The chain has TRBV24-1 and TRBJ2-3, with TRBD2 as a possible D gene (5 bases). Germline loops: CDR1 KGHDR, CDR2 SFDVKD. The CDR3 spans 15 residues. Between the trimmed V and J ends, which lost 4 bases and 6 bases, there was a span of 16 bases.

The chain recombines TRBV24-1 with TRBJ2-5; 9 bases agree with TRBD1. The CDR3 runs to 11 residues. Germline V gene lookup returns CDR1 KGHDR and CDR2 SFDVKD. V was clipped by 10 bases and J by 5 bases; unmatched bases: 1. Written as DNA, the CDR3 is TGTGCCACAGGACAGGGGGAGACCCAGTACTTC. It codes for CATGQGETQYF.